This TCR beta chain was obtained from a study of shared clonotypes between healthy human individuals. V lost 0 bases, J lost 2 bases, and 7 bases lay in between. Germline CDR1 is KGHSH and CDR2 is LQKENI. This CDR3 contains 14 residues. Clones were read by immunoSEQ multiplex PCR, and TCRdb kept only the in-frame ones, dropping some. The sample yields about 670,000 clones, 72% seen once. In this sample, this clone turned up once. The TCR comes from a woman aged 25 to 45 in good health. V usage is TRBV18 and J usage is TRBJ2-5; the D is unclear. The source material was memory CD4+ T cells sorted from blood. Subset: CD45RA-negative fraction. CDR3 sequence reads: CASSPPSPQETQYF. In DNA, the CDR3 is TGTGCCAGCTCACCACCTAGTCCGCAAGAGACCCAGTACTTC. Complete variable domain (other parts from reference TRBV18 and TRBJ2-5): NAGVMQNPRHLVRRRGQEARLRCSPMKGHSHVYWYRQLPEEGLKFMVYLQKENIIDESGMPKERFSAEFPKEGPSILRIQQVVRGDSAAYFCASSPPSPQETQYFGPGTRLLVL.